This T cell receptor (beta chain) comes out of a study of T cells expressing NK-cell markers. Researchers built TCR beta cDNA using 5'RACE template switching with UMIs. TCRdb re-called the 5' RACE reads and catalogs CDR3 proteins one per entry, DNA excluded. This sample's table reports 500,000 to 700,000 distinct CDR3 sequences. With respect to this clonotype: Its target is not known.

Study-level results: Several of the donors carried dominant NKG2C+ clonotypes that took up roughly 1.0-8% of their CD8+ T cells. Expanded NKG2C+ T cell clones had unclear HCMV specificity.

The CDR3 spans 14 residues. Germline loops: CDR1 MDHEN, CDR2 SYDVKM. The TCR was taken from a man between 18 and 35 years old in good health. This sequence joins TRBV28 and TRBJ2-7; TCRdb calls TRBD2, which cannot be checked without DNA. Sample: blood T cells: a sorted CD56 or NKG2C T cell subset, CD4+ or CD8+ T cells, or bulk PBMC T cells (not recorded which). CDR3 region: CASITPRVPYEQYF.